Reported below is one T cell receptor (beta chain). Germline V gives CDR1 MNHEY, CDR2 SVGAGI. The CDR3 is 16 amino acids. V was cut by 0 bases and J by 3 bases, with 14 bases left in between. These data originate in a study of Ad26.COV2.S vaccination and SARS-CoV-2 variants. Study at large: Into the muscle, Ad26.COV2.S was dosed once or twice, 56 days apart.

As for treatment: around 19 received Ad26.COV2.S at low or high dose, single or two shots; 5 received placebo; per-sample allocation not given. Material that was analyzed had been drawn on day 63 after the first vaccine or placebo injection. Generated by immunoSEQ multiplex PCR, the TCRdb table keeps only in-frame clones and is missing some. The sample has 400,000 to 450,000 clones, 90% seen once. The sequence came from a person aged 18-60 years who received the Ad26.COV2.S COVID-19 vaccine or a placebo. The rearrangement joins TRBV6-5 to TRBJ2-5; D not resolved. The source was peripheral blood, collected in a trial of Ad26.COV2.S vaccine versus placebo. CDR3 sequence reads: CASSYSIPRAEETQYF. The CDR3 DNA reads as TGTGCCAGCAGTTACTCGATTCCCCGGGCCGAAGAGACCCAGTACTTC.